These 14 T cell receptor beta chains were sequenced from one sample in a study of CD8 T cells in Susac syndrome. cDNA came from around 0.5 to 1 ug RNA primed by random hexamers. MiXCR was run by TCRdb on the immunoSEQ multiplex PCR reads, yielding one entry per CDR3 protein. The table lists about 430,000 distinct CDR3 sequences, around 83% of them singletons. Sample: CD8+ T cells from PBMCs. The receptor set was obtained from a human donor with multiple sclerosis.

The V call is TRBV11-2, the J call TRBJ2-7, with a weak D call TRBD2 (6 bases). The ends were cut back, 5 bases at V and 5 bases at J, with 22 bases in the middle. The CDR3 covers 16 residues. In germline, CDR1 is SGHAT, CDR2 FQNNGV. The CDR3 region has the DNA TGTGCCAGCAGCGAACTCCTAGCCGGGAGCGTCGACGAGCAGTACTTC. Its translation: CASSELLAGSVDEQYF. Looking up the rest from reference TRBV11-2 and TRBJ2-7 gives the full variable domain: EAGVAQSPRYKIIEKRQSVAFWCNPISGHATLYWYQQILGQGPKLLIQFQNNGVVDDSQLPKDRFSAERLKGVDSTLKIQPAKLEDSAVYLCASSELLAGSVDEQYFGPGTRLTVT.

The chain has TRBV4-1 and TRBJ1-1, with 9 bases aligning to TRBD1. V lost 0 bases to trimming and J lost 11 bases; unmatched junction nucleotides: 13. The CDR3 loop spans 16 amino acids. Germline V gene data show CDR1 as MGHRA and CDR2 as YSYEKL. CDR3 sequence reads: CASSQELSTGGLPAFF. The CDR3 bases are TGCGCCAGCAGCCAAGAATTGTCGACAGGGGGGCTACCTGCTTTCTTT.

The V and J genes are TRBV7-9 and TRBJ2-7; no clear D. The CDR3 consists of 14 residues. Germline CDR1 SEHNR, CDR2 FQNEAQ (reference sequence). V lost 0 bases, J lost 5 bases, and 11 bases lay in between. For the CDR3, the DNA is TGTGCCAGCAGCTTAGCAATCGCGGCCCACGAGCAGTACTTC. It encodes CASSLAIAAHEQYF.

The V and J genes are TRBV3-1 and TRBJ2-7; TRBD1 aligns across 8 bases. Germline V gene sequence: CDR1 LGHDT, CDR2 YNNKEL (reference sequence). The J segment lost 3 bases and the V segment lost 6 bases, leaving 10 bases of the junction unmatched. The CDR3 has 15 residues. The CDR3 protein is CASSPGGQGHYEQYF. CDR3 nucleotides: TGTGCCAGCAGTCCCGGTGGACAGGGCCACTACGAGCAGTACTTC.

The rearrangement uses TRBV29-1 and TRBJ2-3; tentatively, D is TRBD2 (5 bases). In germline, CDR1 is SQVTM, CDR2 ANQGSEA. The V end lost 3 bases, the J end lost 1 base, and 20 bases lay between the germline ends. The CDR3 is made up of 17 amino acids. DNA of the CDR3: TGCAGCGTTGAGATTTCCGGGGATCATGATGGCACAGATACGCAGTATTTT. Translating it yields CSVEISGDHDGTDTQYF.

The chain recombines TRBV11-1 with TRBJ2-4; TRBD1 or TRBD2 may be the D gene (5 bases each). V was cut by 3 bases and J by 0 bases, with 24 bases left in between. The CDR3 is made up of 20 amino acids. Germline assignment: CDR1 SGHAT and CDR2 FQDESV (reference sequence). The CDR3 loop reads CASSFGKRGAQEEAKNIQYF. DNA for the CDR3: TGTGCCAGCAGCTTTGGGAAACGAGGGGCACAAGAAGAAGCCAAAAACATTCAGTACTTC.

The chain carries TRBV7-8 and TRBJ1-1; D is unclear. The CDR3 spans 13 residues. CDR1 and CDR2 from the germline V gene are SGHVS and FQNEAQ. Between the trimmed V and J ends, which lost 6 bases and 1 base, there was a span of 9 bases. CDR3 DNA: TGTGCCAGCAGGTTTACAGAGAACACTGAAGCTTTCTTT. Protein sequence: CASRFTENTEAFF.

The gene calls are TRBV6-2 or TRBV6-3 and TRBJ2-1; D not certain. The V gene's germline CDR1 is MNHEY and CDR2 SVGEGT. There are 13 residues in the CDR3. V was clipped by 7 bases and J by 9 bases, with 16 bases between them. The CDR3 protein is CASTPSPLREQFF. As DNA, the CDR3 is TGTGCCAGCACTCCGTCCCCCCTCCGTGAGCAGTTCTTC.

This clonotype has just a few counts. The chain recombines TRBV4-2 with TRBJ2-7; D may be TRBD1 or TRBD2 (5 bases each). The germline CDR1 and CDR2 sequences are LGHNA and YNFKEQ. V lost 0 bases and J 3 bases, leaving 15 bases between the germline ends. The CDR3 extends over 16 amino acids. The CDR3 coding sequence is TGTGCCAGCAGCCAAGACCCCAGGACTGGGGGCTACGAGCAGTACTTC. Translation gives CASSQDPRTGGYEQYF.

The rearrangement joins TRBV4-1 to TRBJ1-2; D call uncertain. V was shortened by 1 base and J by 6 bases, with 12 bases between the two germline ends. There are 14 residues in the CDR3. The germline gives CDR1 MGHRA, CDR2 YSYEKL. The CDR3 coding sequence is TGCGCCAGCAGCCAAGGTTGGACGGCCGATGGCTACACCTTC. Its protein is CASSQGWTADGYTF.

The chain joins TRBV4-1 to TRBJ1-4; the D gene is possibly TRBD1 (5 bases). The CDR3 covers 15 residues. The germline gives CDR1 MGHRA, CDR2 YSYEKL. The V end lost 3 bases, the J end lost 7 bases, and 15 bases lay between the germline ends. CDR3 nucleotides: TGCGCCAGCAGCCATTCCGCAGGGAGAGGTGAAAAACTGTTTTTT. Its translation is CASSHSAGRGEKLFF.

Remarks on this clonotype: Mismatch with germline at one junction end may stem from a read error. The chain uses TRBV20-1 and TRBJ2-1, with TRBD2 matching 8 bases. Germline lookup yields CDR1 DFQATT and CDR2 SNEGSKA (reference sequence). This CDR3 has 10 residues. In DNA form, the CDR3 reads TGCAGTTCTAGCGGGAATGAGCAGTTCTTC. It translates to CSSSGNEQFF.

The chain has TRBV6-1 and TRBJ1-5; 9 positions agree with TRBD1. Germline CDR1 is MNHNS and CDR2 is SASEGT. With V trimmed by 5 bases and J by 6 bases, 5 bases remained unmatched. The CDR3 extends over 14 amino acids. The CDR3 spells CASSRTGDFQPQHF. CDR3 in DNA: TGTGCCAGCAGTCGGACAGGGGATTTTCAGCCCCAGCATTTT.

This rearrangement joins TRBV5-6 to TRBJ1-1; D remains unclear. The length of the CDR3 is 15 residues. The V gene lost 3 bases and the J gene lost 1 base, with 13 bases spanning the gap. Germline V gene sequence: CDR1 SGHDT, CDR2 YYEEEE. CDR3 sequence reads: CASSSALEGNTEAFF. The DNA of the CDR3 is TGTGCCAGCAGCTCTGCCTTAGAGGGGAACACTGAAGCTTTCTTT.